This T cell receptor beta chain was captured in a study of cytomegalovirus exposure and HLA in healthy donors. To note about this clone: The antigen remains unidentified.

General study points: A likely sequencing artifact accounted for one observed cluster of highly shared sequence variants. Overall, around 160 TCR beta chains were annotated as cytomegalovirus-associated. It was reportedly the case that the classifier diagnosed cytomegalovirus status with high specificity and sensitivity.

This CDR3 is 15 amino acids long. Trimming cost V 2 bases and J 5 bases, with 16 bases left between them. Germline V gene lookup returns CDR1 SGHRS and CDR2 YFSETQ. The study ran its PCR with 60 Vbeta and 13 Jbeta primers. Only in-frame clones appear in the TCRdb table, and some are missing; sequencing was by immunoSEQ multiplex PCR. This table holds a few hundred thousand clones, roughly 90% found once. This chain links TRBV5-1 with TRBJ1-2; D unresolved. Sequenced sample: PBMCs. The clonotype originates from a woman aged 18-29 years in good health and CMV-seronegative. CDR3 nucleotides: TGCGCCAGCAGCTTAGGTTGGCAGCCGGGTTATGGCTACACCTTC. Protein sequence: CASSLGWQPGYGYTF.